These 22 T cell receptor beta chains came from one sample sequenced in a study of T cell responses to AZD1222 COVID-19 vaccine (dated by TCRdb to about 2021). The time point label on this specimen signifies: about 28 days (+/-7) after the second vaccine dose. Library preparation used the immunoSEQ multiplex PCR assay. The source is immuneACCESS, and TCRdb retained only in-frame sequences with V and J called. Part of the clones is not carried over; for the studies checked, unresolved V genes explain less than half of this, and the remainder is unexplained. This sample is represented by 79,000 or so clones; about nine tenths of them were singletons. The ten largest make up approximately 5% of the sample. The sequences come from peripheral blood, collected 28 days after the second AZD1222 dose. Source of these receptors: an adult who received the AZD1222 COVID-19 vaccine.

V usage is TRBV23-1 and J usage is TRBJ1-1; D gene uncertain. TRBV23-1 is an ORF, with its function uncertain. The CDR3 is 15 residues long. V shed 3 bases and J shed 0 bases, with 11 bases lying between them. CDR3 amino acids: CASSQIQVLNTEAFF. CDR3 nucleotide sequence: TGCGCCAGCAGTCAGATTCAGGTTCTGAACACTGAAGCTTTCTTT.

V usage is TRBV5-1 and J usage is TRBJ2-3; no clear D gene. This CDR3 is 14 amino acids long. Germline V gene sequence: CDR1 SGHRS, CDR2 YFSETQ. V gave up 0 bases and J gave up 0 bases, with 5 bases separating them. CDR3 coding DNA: TGCGCCAGCAGCTTGGCCCAAAGCACAGATACGCAGTATTTT. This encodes CASSLAQSTDTQYF.

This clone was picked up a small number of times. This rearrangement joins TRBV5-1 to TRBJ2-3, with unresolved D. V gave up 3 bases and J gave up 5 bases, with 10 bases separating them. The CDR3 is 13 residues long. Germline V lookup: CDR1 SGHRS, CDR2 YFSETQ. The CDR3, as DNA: TGCGCCAGCAGCTCAGTAGGTTTAGATACGCAGTATTTT. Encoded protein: CASSSVGLDTQYF.

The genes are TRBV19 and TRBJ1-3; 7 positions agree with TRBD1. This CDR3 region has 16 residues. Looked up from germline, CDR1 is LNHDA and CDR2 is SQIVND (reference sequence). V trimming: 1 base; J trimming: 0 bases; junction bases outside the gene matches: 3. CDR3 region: CASSIVGGYSGNTIYF. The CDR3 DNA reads TGTGCCAGTAGTATAGTAGGGGGCTACTCTGGAAACACCATATATTTT.

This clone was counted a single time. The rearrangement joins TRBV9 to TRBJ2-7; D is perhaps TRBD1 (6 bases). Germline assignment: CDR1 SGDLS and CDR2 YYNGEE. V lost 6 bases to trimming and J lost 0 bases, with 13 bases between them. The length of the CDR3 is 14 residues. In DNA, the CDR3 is TGTGCCAGCACACAGGGAATCGTCTCCTACGAGCAGTACTTC. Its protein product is CASTQGIVSYEQYF. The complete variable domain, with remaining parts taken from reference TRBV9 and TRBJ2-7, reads DSGVTQTPKHLITATGQRVTLRCSPRSGDLSVYWYQQSLDQGLQFLIQYYNGEERAKGNILERFSAQQFPDLHSELNLSSLELGDSALYFCASTQGIVSYEQYFGPGTRLTVT.

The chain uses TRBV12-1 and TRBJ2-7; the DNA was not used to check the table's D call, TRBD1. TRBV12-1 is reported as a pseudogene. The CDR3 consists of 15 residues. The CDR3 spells CASSFAGTGPDEQYV. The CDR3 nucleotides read TGTGCCAGCAGCTTTGCGGGCACTGGGCCGGACGAGCAGTACGTC.

DNA of the CDR3: TGTGCCAGCAGCCAATCCTCAGGGGGCGTAGTATCTGGCTACACCTTC. This encodes CASSQSSGGVVSGYTF. This chain connects TRBV7-2 to TRBJ1-2, with 8 bases lining up with TRBD1. The CDR3 is made up of 16 amino acids. Per germline, CDR1 SGHTA and CDR2 FQGNSA. After removal of 5 bases from V and 7 bases from J, the junction contained 15 bases not matched to a gene. Filled out from reference TRBV7-2 and TRBJ1-2, the complete variable domain reads GAGVSQSPSNKVTEKGKDVELRCDPISGHTALYWYRQSLGQGLEFLIYFQGNSAPDKSGLPSDRFSAERTGGSVSTLTIQRTQQEDSAVYLCASSQSSGGVVSGYTFGSGTRLTVV.

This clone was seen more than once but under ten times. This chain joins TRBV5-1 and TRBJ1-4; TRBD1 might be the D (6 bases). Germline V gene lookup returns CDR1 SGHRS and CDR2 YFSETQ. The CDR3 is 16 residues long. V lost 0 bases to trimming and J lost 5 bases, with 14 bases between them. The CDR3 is CASSLGGQSGNEKLFF. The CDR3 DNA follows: TGCGCCAGCAGCTTGGGTGGACAGTCCGGCAATGAAAAACTGTTTTTT.

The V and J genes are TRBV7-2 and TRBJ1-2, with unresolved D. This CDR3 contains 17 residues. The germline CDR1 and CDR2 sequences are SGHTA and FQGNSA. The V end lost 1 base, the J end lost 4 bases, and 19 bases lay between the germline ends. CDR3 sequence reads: CASSLGSYLTVGYGYTF. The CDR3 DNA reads TGTGCCAGCAGCTTAGGTTCATATTTGACCGTGGGCTATGGCTACACCTTC.

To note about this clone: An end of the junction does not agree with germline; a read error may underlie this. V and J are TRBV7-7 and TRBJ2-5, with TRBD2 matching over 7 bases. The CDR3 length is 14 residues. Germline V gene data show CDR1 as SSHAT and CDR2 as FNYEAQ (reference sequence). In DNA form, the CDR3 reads TGTGCTAGCAGCTTTGGGGGACTACAAGAGACCCAGTACTTC. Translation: CASSFGGLQETQYF.

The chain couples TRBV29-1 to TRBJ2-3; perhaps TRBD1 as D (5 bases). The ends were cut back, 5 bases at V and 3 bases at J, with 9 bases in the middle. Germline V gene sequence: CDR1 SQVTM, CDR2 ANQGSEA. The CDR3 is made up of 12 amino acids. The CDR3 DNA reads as TGCAGCGTTTGGGGCCAGACAGATACGCAGTATTTT. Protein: CSVWGQTDTQYF.

In DNA, the CDR3 is TGTGCCATCAGTGAGTCGGACAGGGCGAAGGCTAACTATGGCTACACCTTC. Translated: CAISESDRAKANYGYTF. The chain has TRBV10-3 and TRBJ1-2; 8 positions agree with TRBD1. Germline CDR1 ENHRY, CDR2 SYGVKD. This CDR3 has 17 residues. The V and J ends lost 0 bases and 0 bases, in that order; junction bases with no gene match: 6.

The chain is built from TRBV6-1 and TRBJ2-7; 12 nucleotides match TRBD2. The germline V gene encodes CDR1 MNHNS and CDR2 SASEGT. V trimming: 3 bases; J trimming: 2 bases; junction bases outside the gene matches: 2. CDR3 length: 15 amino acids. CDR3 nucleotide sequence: TGTGCCAGCAGTGATCTAGCGGGGGGGCCCTACGAGCAGTACGTC. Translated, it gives CASSDLAGGPYEQYV.

The CDR3 sequence: CASLRETNEKLFF. DNA for the CDR3: TGTGCCAGCCTGAGGGAAACTAATGAAAAACTGTTTTTT. The chain combines TRBV6-5 with TRBJ1-4; no clear D. Looked up from germline, CDR1 is MNHEY and CDR2 is SVGAGI. With 8 bases removed from V and 1 base from J, the gap between germline ends came to 8 bases. This CDR3 is built from 13 residues.

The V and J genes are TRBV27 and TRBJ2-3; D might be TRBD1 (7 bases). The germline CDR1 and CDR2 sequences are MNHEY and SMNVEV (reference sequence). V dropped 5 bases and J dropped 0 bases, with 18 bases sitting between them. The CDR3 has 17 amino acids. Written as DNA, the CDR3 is TGTGCCAGCAGTACCGCAGGGGGGAAAATTAGCACAGATACGCAGTATTTT. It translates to CASSTAGGKISTDTQYF.

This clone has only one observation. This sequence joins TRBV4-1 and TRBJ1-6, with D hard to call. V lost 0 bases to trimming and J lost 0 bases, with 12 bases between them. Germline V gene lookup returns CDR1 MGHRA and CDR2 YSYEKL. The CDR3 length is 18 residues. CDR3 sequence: CASSQEIGLSSYNSPLHF. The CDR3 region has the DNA TGCGCCAGCAGCCAAGAAATCGGCCTGAGCTCCTATAATTCACCCCTCCACTTT.

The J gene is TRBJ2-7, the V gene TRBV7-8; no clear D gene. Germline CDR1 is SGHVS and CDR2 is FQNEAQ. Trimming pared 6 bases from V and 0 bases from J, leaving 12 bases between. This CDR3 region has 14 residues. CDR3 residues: CASRTAGSSYEQYV. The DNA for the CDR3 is TGTGCCAGCAGAACAGCCGGGTCCTCCTACGAGCAGTACGTC.

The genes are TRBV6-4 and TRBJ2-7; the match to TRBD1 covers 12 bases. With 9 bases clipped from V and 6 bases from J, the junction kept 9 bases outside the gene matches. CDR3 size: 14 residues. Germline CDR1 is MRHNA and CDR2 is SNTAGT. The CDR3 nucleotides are TGTGCCAGTGGGGGGGACAGGGGGCTTAGCGAGCAGTACTTC. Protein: CASGGDRGLSEQYF.

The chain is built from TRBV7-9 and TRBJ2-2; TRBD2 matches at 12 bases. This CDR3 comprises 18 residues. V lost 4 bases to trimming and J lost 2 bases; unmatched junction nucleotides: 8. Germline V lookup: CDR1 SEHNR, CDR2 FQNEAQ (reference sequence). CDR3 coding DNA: TGTGCCAGCAGCTCTCTAGCGGGGGGGCCGAGAAACACCGGGGAGCTGTTTTTT. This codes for CASSSLAGGPRNTGELFF.

CDR3: CASSQDTLEGGTEAFF. The CDR3 coding sequence is TGCGCCAGCAGCCAAGATACTCTGGAGGGGGGCACTGAAGCTTTCTTT. The J gene is TRBJ1-1, the V gene TRBV4-3; maybe TRBD1 (6 bases). V lost 0 bases and J lost 4, with 15 bases in between. CDR1 and CDR2 from the germline V gene are LGHNA and YSLEER. The CDR3 consists of 16 residues.

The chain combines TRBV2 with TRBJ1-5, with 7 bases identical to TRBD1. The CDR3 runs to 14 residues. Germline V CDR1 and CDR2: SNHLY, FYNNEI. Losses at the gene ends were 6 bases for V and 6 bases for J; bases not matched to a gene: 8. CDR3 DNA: TGTGCCAGCAGCGATACAGGGGTAGGTCAGCCCCAGCATTTT. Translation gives CASSDTGVGQPQHF. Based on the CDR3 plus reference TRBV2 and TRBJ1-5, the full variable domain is EPEVTQTPSHQVTQMGQEVILRCVPISNHLYFYWYRQILGQKVEFLVSFYNNEISEKSEIFDDQFSVERPDGSNFTLKIRSTKLEDSAMYFCASSDTGVGQPQHFGDGTRLSIL.

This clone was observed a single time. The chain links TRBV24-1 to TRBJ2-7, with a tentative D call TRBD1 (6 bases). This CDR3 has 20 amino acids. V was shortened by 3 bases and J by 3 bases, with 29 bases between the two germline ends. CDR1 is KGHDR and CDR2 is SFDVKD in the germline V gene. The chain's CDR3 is CATSDAPGQKPSPLIYEQYV. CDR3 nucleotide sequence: TGTGCCACCAGTGATGCACCGGGACAAAAGCCCTCTCCCCTGATCTACGAGCAGTACGTC.